The 2 T cell receptor beta chains given below trace back to one sample, sequenced in a study of cytomegalovirus exposure and HLA in healthy donors. PCR was performed using 60 Vbeta and 13 Jbeta primers. Sequenced by immunoSEQ multiplex PCR; TCRdb stores in-frame clones only, minus some. The sample table sets out around 100,000 clones. Sequenced material: PBMCs. These receptor sequences come from a man aged 35 to 55 in good health and CMV-seronegative.

V gene TRBV10-3 combines with J gene TRBJ1-2, with D possibly matching TRBD1 (6 bases). Germline CDR1 is ENHRY and CDR2 is SYGVKD. This CDR3 has 12 amino acids. V lost 2 bases and J lost 10, with 11 bases in between. Here the CDR3 DNA reads TGTGCCATCAGTGAGAATTCAGGGGTCTACACCTTC. Translated, it gives CAISENSGVYTF.

This chain joins TRBV7-2 and TRBJ2-5, with D unresolved. V lost 6 bases and J 5 bases, leaving 13 bases between the germline ends. Germline values: CDR1 SGHTA, CDR2 FQGNSA. The CDR3 length is 13 residues. CDR3 amino acids: CASRATNGETQYF. The CDR3 nucleotides read TGTGCCAGCAGGGCTACCAACGGGGAGACCCAGTACTTC.